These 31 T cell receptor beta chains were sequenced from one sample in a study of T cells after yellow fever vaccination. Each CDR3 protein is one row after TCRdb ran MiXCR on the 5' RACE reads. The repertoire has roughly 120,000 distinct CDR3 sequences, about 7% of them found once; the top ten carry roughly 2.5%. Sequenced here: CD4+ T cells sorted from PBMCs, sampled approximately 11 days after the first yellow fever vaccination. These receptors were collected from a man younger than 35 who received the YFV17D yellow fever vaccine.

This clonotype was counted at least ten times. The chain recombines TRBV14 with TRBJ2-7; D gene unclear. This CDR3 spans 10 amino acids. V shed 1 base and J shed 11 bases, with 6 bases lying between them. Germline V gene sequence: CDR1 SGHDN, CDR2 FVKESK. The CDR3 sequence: CASSQGVEYF. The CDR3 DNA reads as TGTGCCAGCAGCCAAGGGGTGGAGTACTTC. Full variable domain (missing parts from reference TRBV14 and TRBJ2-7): EAGVTQFPSHSVIEKGQTVTLRCDPISGHDNLYWYRRVMGKEIKFLLHFVKESKQDESGMPNNRFLAERTGGTYSTLKVQPAELEDSGVYFCASSQGVEYFGPGTRLTVT.

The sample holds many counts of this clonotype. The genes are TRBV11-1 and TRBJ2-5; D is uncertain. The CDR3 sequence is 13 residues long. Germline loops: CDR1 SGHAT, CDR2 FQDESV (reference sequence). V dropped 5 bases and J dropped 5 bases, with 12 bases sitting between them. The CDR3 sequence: CASSPSRRETQYF. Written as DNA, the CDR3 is TGTGCCAGCAGCCCCTCCCGTCGGGAGACCCAGTACTTC.

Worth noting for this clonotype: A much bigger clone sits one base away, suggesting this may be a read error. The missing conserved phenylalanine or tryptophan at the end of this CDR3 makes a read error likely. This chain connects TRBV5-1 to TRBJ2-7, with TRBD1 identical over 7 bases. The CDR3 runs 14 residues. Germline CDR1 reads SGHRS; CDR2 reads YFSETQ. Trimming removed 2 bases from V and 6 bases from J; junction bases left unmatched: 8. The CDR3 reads CASSFQQGSGEQYS. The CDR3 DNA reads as TGCGCCAGCAGCTTCCAACAGGGGTCGGGCGAGCAGTACTCC.

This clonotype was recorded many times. CDR3 sequence (DNA): TGTGCCAGCAGCCAGAGGGGTACCTACGAGCAGTACTTC. This encodes CASSQRGTYEQYF. This chain connects TRBV3-1 to TRBJ2-7; D is tentatively TRBD1 or TRBD2 (5 bases each). The germline V gene has CDR1 LGHDT and CDR2 YNNKEL (reference sequence). CDR3 size: 13 residues. The ends were cut back, 3 bases at V and 2 bases at J, with 8 bases in the middle.

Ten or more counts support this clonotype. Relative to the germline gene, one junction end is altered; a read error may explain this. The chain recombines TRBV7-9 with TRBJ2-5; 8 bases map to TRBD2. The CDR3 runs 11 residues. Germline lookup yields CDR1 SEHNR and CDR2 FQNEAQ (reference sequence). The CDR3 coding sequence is TGTGCCAGCAGCTTAGGGACTAGCTTGCACTTC. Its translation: CASSLGTSLHF.

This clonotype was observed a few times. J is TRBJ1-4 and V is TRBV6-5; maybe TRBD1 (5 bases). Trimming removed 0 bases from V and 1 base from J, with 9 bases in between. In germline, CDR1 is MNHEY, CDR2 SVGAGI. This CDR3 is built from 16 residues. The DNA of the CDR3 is TGTGCCAGCAGTTACTCGGGGGTTCGAACTAATGAAAAACTGTTTTTT. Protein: CASSYSGVRTNEKLFF.

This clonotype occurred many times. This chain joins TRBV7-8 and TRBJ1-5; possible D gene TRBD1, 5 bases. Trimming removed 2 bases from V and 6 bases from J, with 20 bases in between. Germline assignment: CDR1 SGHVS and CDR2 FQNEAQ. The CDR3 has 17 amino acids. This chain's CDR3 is CASSLIHQGRRFQPQHF. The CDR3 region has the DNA TGTGCCAGCAGCTTAATTCACCAGGGTAGACGTTTTCAGCCCCAGCATTTT.

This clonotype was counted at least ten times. This CDR3 is CASSLGTGGTDTQYF. CDR3 DNA sequence: TGCGCCAGCAGCTTGGGGACAGGAGGCACAGATACGCAGTATTTT. The J gene is TRBJ2-3, the V gene TRBV5-1; 7 bases match TRBD1. This CDR3 spans 15 amino acids. CDR1 and CDR2 from the germline V gene are SGHRS and YFSETQ. The V segment lost 0 bases and the J segment 1 base; nucleotides outside the gene matches: 2.

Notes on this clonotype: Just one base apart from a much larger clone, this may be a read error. The CDR3 spells CASSQDLGYYGYTF. As DNA, the CDR3 is TGCGCCAGCAGCCAAGACTTAGGGTACTATGGCTACACCTTC. V usage is TRBV4-3 and J usage is TRBJ1-2; D gene unclear. V was shortened by 0 bases and J by 3 bases, with 8 bases between the two germline ends. Germline CDR1 and CDR2: LGHNA and YSLEER. This CDR3 is built from 14 residues.

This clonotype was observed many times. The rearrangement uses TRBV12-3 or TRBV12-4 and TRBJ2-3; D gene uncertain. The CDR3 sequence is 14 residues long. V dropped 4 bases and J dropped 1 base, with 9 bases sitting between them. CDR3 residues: CASSWVFRTDTQYF. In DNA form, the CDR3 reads TGTGCCAGCAGTTGGGTCTTTCGCACAGATACGCAGTATTTT.

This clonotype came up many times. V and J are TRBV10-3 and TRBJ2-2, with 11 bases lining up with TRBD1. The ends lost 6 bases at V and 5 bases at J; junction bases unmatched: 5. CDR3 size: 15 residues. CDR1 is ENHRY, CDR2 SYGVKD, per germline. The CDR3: CAIRTGTGGTGELFF. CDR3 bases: TGTGCCATCAGGACCGGGACAGGGGGTACCGGGGAGCTGTTTTTT.

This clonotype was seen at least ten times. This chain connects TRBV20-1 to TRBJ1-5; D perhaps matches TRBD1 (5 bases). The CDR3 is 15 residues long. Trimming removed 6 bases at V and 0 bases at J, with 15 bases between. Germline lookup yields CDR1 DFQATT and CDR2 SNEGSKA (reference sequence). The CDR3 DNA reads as TGCAGTGCGAGGGGTGGGGATTATAGCAATCAGCCCCAGCATTTT. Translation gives CSARGGDYSNQPQHF.

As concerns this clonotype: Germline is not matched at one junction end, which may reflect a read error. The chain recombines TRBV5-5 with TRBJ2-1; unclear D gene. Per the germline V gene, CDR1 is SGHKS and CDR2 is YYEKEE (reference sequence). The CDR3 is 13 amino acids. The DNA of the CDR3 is TGTGCCATCAGCTCCCGGCCCGTCGGAAGAAAGTTCTTC. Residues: CAISSRPVGRKFF.

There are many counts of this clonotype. CDR3 nucleotide sequence: TGCGCCAGCAGCCAAGAGACAGCCACCGGGGAGCTGTTTTTT. Its translation: CASSQETATGELFF. The chain links TRBV4-3 to TRBJ2-2, with TRBD1 as a possible D gene (5 bases). V was clipped by 0 bases and J by 4 bases, with 6 bases between them. This CDR3 comprises 14 residues. The germline V gene has CDR1 LGHNA and CDR2 YSLEER.

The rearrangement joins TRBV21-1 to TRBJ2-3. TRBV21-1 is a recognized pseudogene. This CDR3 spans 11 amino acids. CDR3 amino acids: CASSNCRTQYF. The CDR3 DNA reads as TGTGCCAGCAGCAATTGTCGCACGCAGTATTTT.

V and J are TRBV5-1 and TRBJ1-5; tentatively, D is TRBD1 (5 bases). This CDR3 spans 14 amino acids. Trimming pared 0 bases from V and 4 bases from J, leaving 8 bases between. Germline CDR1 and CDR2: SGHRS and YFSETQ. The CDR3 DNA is TGCGCCAGCAGCTTGGGGGGGAGAAATCAGCCCCAGCATTTT. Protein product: CASSLGGRNQPQHF. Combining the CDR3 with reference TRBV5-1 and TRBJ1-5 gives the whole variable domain KAGVTQTPRYLIKTRGQQVTLSCSPISGHRSVSWYQQTPGQGLQFLFEYFSETQRNKGNFPGRFSGRQFSNSRSEMNVSTLELGDSALYLCASSLGGRNQPQHFGDGTRLSIL.

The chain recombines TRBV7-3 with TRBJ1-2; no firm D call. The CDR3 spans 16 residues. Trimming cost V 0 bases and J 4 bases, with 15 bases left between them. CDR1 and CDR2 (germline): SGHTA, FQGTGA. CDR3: CASSLTSPGSFYGYTF. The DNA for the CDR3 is TGTGCCAGCAGCTTAACCAGCCCCGGCAGCTTCTATGGCTACACCTTC.

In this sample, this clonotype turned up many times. The CDR3 sequence is CASSEITSGGASDEQFF. For the CDR3, the DNA is TGCGCCAGCAGCGAGATAACTAGCGGGGGGGCCTCGGATGAGCAGTTCTTC. The rearrangement links TRBV5-1 to TRBJ2-1, with 13 bases matching TRBD2. The V segment lost 4 bases and the J segment 8 bases; nucleotides outside the gene matches: 12. Germline CDR1 reads SGHRS; CDR2 reads YFSETQ. The CDR3 totals 17 residues.

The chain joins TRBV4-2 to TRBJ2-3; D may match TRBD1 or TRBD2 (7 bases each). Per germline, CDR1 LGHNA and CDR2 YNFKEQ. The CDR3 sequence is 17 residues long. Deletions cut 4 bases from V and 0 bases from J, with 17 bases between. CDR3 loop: CASSPRGGGSSTDTQYF. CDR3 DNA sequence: TGTGCCAGCAGCCCCAGGGGGGGGGGGAGCAGCACAGATACGCAGTATTTT.

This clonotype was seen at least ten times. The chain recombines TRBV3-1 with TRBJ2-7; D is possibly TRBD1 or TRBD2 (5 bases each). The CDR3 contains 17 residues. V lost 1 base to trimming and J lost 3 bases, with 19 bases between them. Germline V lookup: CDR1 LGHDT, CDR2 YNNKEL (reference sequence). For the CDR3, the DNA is TGTGCCAGCAGCCAAGCCCAATCCGCCGGGACGCTCTACGAGCAGTACTTC. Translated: CASSQAQSAGTLYEQYF.

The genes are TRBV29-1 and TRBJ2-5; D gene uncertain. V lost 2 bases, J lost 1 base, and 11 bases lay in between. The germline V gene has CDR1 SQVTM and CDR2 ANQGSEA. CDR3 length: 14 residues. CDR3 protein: CSVELWGPQETQYF. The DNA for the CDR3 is TGCAGCGTTGAATTATGGGGTCCCCAAGAGACCCAGTACTTC. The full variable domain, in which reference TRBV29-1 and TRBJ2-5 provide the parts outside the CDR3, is SAVISQKPSRDICQRGTSLTIQCQVDSQVTMMFWYRQQPGQSLTLIATANQGSEATYESGFVIDKFPISRPNLTFSTLTVSNMSPEDSSIYLCSVELWGPQETQYFGPGTRLLVL.

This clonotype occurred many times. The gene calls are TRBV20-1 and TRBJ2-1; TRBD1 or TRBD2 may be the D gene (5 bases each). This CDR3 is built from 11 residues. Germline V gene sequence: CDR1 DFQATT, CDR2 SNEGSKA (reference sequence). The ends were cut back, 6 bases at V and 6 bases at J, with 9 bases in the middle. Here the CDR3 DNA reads TGCAGTGCGCTGAGGGGCAATGAGCAGTTCTTC. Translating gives CSALRGNEQFF.

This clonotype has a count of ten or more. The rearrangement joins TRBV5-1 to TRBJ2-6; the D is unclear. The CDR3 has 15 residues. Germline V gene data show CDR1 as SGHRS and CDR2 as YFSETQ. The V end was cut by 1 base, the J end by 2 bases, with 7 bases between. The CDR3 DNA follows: TGCGCCAGCAGCTTGTCAGGTGCTGGGGCCAACGTCCTGACTTTC. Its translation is CASSLSGAGANVLTF.

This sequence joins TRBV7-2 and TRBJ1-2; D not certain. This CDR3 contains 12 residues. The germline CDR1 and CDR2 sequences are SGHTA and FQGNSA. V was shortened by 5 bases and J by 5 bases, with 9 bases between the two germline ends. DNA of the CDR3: TGTGCCAGCAGCGCTGGACGGTATGGCTACACCTTC. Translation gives CASSAGRYGYTF. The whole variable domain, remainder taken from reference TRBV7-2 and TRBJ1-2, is GAGVSQSPSNKVTEKGKDVELRCDPISGHTALYWYRQSLGQGLEFLIYFQGNSAPDKSGLPSDRFSAERTGGSVSTLTIQRTQQEDSAVYLCASSAGRYGYTFGSGTRLTVV.

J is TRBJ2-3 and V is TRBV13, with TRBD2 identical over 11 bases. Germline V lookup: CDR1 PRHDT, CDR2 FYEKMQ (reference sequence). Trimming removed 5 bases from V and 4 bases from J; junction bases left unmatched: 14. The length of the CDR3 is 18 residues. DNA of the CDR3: TGTGCCAGCAGCCCATCTAGCGGGGGGTTACTGTACTCAGATACGCAGTATTTT. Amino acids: CASSPSSGGLLYSDTQYF.

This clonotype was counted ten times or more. CDR3 sequence (DNA): TGTGCCAGCAGTTTCACGCCGACAGGGAATCAGCCCCAGCATTTT. It specifies CASSFTPTGNQPQHF. V and J are TRBV27 and TRBJ1-5, with 7 bases fitting TRBD1. V shed 3 bases and J 4 bases; nucleotides not matched to a gene: 6. This CDR3 is built from 15 residues. The germline V gene encodes CDR1 MNHEY and CDR2 SMNVEV (reference sequence).

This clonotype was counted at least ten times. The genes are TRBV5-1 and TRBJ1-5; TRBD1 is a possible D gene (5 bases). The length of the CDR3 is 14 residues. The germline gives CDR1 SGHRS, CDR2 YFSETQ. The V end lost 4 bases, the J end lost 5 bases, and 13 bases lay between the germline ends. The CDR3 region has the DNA TGCGCCAGCAGCGCTGGAGGAGGGGATCAGCCCCAGCATTTT. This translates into CASSAGGGDQPQHF.

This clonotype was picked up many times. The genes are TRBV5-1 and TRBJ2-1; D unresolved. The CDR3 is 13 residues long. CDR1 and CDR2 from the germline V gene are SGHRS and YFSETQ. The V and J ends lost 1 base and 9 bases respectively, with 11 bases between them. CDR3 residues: CASSLSSVTEQFF. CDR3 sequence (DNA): TGCGCCAGCAGCTTGTCAAGCGTCACTGAGCAGTTCTTC.

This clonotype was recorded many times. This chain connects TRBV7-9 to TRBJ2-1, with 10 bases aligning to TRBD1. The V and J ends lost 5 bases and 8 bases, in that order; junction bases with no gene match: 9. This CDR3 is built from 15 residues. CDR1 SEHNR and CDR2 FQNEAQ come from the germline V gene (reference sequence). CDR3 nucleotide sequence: TGTGCCAGCAGCCCCGACAGGGGGCGCATCGATGAGCAGTTCTTC. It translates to CASSPDRGRIDEQFF.

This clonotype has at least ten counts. CDR3 protein: CASSQDPGPGPNTEAFF. DNA for the CDR3: TGCGCCAGCAGCCAAGATCCCGGCCCTGGGCCTAACACTGAAGCTTTCTTT. The chain links TRBV4-3 to TRBJ1-1; D uncertain. The germline V and J ends were trimmed by 0 bases and 2 bases, with 16 bases remaining between them. The CDR3 consists of 17 residues. Looked up from germline, CDR1 is LGHNA and CDR2 is YSLEER.

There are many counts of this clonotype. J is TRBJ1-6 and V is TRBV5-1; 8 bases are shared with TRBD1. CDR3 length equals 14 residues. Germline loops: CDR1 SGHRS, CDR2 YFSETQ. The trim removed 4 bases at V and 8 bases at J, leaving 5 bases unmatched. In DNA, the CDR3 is TGCGCCAGCAGCCTGGGACAGGAGCATTCACCCCTCCACTTT. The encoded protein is CASSLGQEHSPLHF. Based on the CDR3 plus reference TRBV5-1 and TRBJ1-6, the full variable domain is KAGVTQTPRYLIKTRGQQVTLSCSPISGHRSVSWYQQTPGQGLQFLFEYFSETQRNKGNFPGRFSGRQFSNSRSEMNVSTLELGDSALYLCASSLGQEHSPLHFGNGTRLTVT.